This T cell receptor (beta chain) was obtained from a study of shared clonotypes between healthy human individuals. On the study more broadly: CD4 naive cells filled three plates per donor, CD4 memory three, CD8 naive two and CD8 memory one.

The healthy adult donors were HIV-negative and reported no recent acute infections or vaccinations. CD4+ cells underwent separation, giving CD45RA+ naive and CD45RA-negative memory subsets. Trimming removed 1 base from V and 5 bases from J, with 11 bases in between. The CDR3 runs to 15 residues. Germline loops: CDR1 SGHTA, CDR2 FQGNSA. Replicate sorted-subset PCRs were loaded with around 0.2 ug DNA, 31,000 or so T cell genomes. Sequencing used immunoSEQ multiplex PCR; TCRdb keeps in-frame clones, though not all of them. The sample comprises 1 million to 1.3 million clones, roughly 74% of which are singletons, and 0.55% to 0.7% rests with the top ten.

The J gene is TRBJ2-2, the V gene TRBV7-2, with D possibly TRBD1 on 6 matching bases. This receptor was obtained from a man younger than 35 in good health. Some clones in this sample may be carry-over from other donors' samples. Sequencing used memory CD4+ T cells from PBMCs. Noted subset: CD45RA-negative fraction. CDR3 residues: CASSLGARGTGELFF. CDR3 nucleotide sequence: TGTGCCAGCAGCTTAGGTGCAAGGGGGACCGGGGAGCTGTTTTTT.